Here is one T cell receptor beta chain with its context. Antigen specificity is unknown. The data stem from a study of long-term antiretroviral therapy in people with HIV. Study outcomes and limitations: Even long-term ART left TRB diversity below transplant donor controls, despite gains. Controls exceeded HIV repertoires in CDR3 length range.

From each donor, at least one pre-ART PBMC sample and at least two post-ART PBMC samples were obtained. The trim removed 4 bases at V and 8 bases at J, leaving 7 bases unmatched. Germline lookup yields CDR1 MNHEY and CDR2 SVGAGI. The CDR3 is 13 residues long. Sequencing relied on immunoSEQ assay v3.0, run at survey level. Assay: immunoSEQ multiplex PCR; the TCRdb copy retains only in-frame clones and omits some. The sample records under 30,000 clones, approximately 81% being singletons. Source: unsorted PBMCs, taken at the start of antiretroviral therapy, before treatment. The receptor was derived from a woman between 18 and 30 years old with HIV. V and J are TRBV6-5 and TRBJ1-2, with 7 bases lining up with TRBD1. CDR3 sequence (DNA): TGTGCCAGCAGTTCTCGACAGGGAGGAGGCTACACCTTC. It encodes CASSSRQGGGYTF.